This T cell receptor (beta chain) comes out of a study of cytomegalovirus exposure and HLA in healthy donors. General study findings and limits: Later analysis demonstrated an association between a missense DCLRE1C variant and TCR beta V- and J-gene trimming.

The CDR3 loop spans 19 amino acids. PCR employed 60 Vbeta and 13 Jbeta primers. The protocol was immunoSEQ multiplex PCR, while the TCRdb copy is restricted to in-frame clones and leaves out a portion. Here the sample spans tens of thousands of clones, 81% being singletons. Details on this clone: The antigen is undetermined.

The sample comprised PBMCs. The TCR comes from a woman under 40 in good health and CMV-seronegative. J is TRBJ2-6 and V is TRBV21-1; the D call of TRBD1 is as the table states it, not checked on the DNA. TRBV21-1 is assigned pseudogene status. As DNA, the CDR3 is TGTGCCAGCAGCAAAGGCGGCCAAGGGGCCCTTTCTGGGGCCAACGTCCTGACTTTC. Its protein product is CASSKGGQGALSGANVLTF.